The rows below give T cell receptor beta chains drawn from one sample of a study of T cell changes during pregnancy in multiple sclerosis. This table comes from immunoSEQ multiplex PCR, and its TCRdb copy is limited to in-frame clones, with some not included. This sample yields 85,000 to 100,000 clones, of which under 95% are seen a single time; over 0.85% belongs to the top ten. The input for sequencing was peripheral blood, taken after pregnancy. The receptors derive from a female donor with multiple sclerosis, enrolled in a pregnancy study. Each CDR3 is given without its conserved first and last residue. Size tells how often a clone was seen (once, few, many) or the class of an expanded clone, and some rows leave it out.

j_call | clone_size | v_call | cdr3_aa
TRBJ1-1 | . | TRBV12-5 | ASGDSMNTEAF
TRBJ1-1 | few | TRBV4-2 | ASSTSLGHMNTEAF
TRBJ1-1 | few | TRBV6-6 | ASTRQGDTEAF
TRBJ1-4 | . | TRBV27 | ASTSRGANEKLF
TRBJ2-1 | . | TRBV5-1 | ASSPLASGSTEQF
TRBJ2-7 | . | TRBV25-1 | ASSFETKTQY
TRBJ2-3 | . | TRBV5-1 | ASRAGAGTDTQY
TRBJ2-3 | . | TRBV7-9 | ASSPPVRSLAQY
TRBJ2-1 | . | TRBV19 | ASSLPGLNLYHNEQF
TRBJ2-2 | . | TRBV27 | ASSLDEQSNTGELF
TRBJ1-1 | once | TRBV29-1 | SVAPGTLGTEAF
TRBJ2-7 | . | TRBV14 | ASSQGWLAGGFVSYEQY
TRBJ2-3 | . | TRBV2 | ASSGTSVGTDTQY
TRBJ1-1 | . | TRBV18 | ASSRADSVNTEAF
TRBJ1-3 | . | TRBV5-5 | ASSLGREGGNTIY
TRBJ2-5 | . | TRBV28 | ASSLRRAGTQY
TRBJ2-1 | . | TRBV6-5 | ASSQGTSGNEQF
TRBJ2-1 | . | TRBV7-3 | ASSLGTSAFNEQF
TRBJ1-3 | . | TRBV30 | AWSEDSIFGNTIY
TRBJ2-5 | . | TRBV5-4 | ASSRDRQYQETQY